A single sample gave rise to the 13 T cell receptor beta chains below, sequenced in a study of monozygotic twins with inflammatory bowel disease. No DNA is given; TCRdb re-called the 5' RACE reads and lists each CDR3 protein once. In total, the table holds some 200,000 distinct CDR3 sequences. The material sequenced was blood. The source of these receptors is a human donor with ulcerative colitis or Crohn's disease, or a healthy co-twin of an affected twin (not recorded which).

V usage is TRBV4-2 and J usage is TRBJ2-2; TCRdb calls TRBD1, which cannot be checked without DNA. Germline lookup yields CDR1 LGHNA and CDR2 YNFKEQ. The CDR3 totals 18 residues. CDR3 sequence reads: CASSPFTGTGANTGELFF.

The genes are TRBV7-2 and TRBJ2-1; the TRBD2 assignment by TCRdb is unverifiable without DNA. CDR1 is SGHTA and CDR2 is FQGNSA in the germline V gene. The CDR3 sequence is 16 residues long. The CDR3 spells CASSRTSGGAGNEQFF. Filled out from reference TRBV7-2 and TRBJ2-1, the complete variable domain reads GAGVSQSPSNKVTEKGKDVELRCDPISGHTALYWYRQSLGQGLEFLIYFQGNSAPDKSGLPSDRFSAERTGGSVSTLTIQRTQQEDSAVYLCASSRTSGGAGNEQFFGPGTRLTVL.

The rearrangement links TRBV19 to TRBJ2-1; TCRdb calls TRBD2, which cannot be checked without DNA. The CDR3 has 14 amino acids. In germline, CDR1 is LNHDA, CDR2 SQIVND (reference sequence). This CDR3 is CATLRVGSYNEQFF. The variable domain in full, completed from reference TRBV19 and TRBJ2-1, reads DGGITQSPKYLFRKEGQNVTLSCEQNLNHDAMYWYRQDPGQGLRLIYYSQIVNDFQKGDIAEGYSVSREKKESFPLTVTSAQKNPTAFYLCATLRVGSYNEQFFGPGTRLTVL.

V and J are TRBV7-2 and TRBJ2-7; TCRdb returns TRBD2, unconfirmable since there is no DNA. Germline V gene sequence: CDR1 SGHTA, CDR2 FQGNSA. The CDR3 runs to 14 residues. This chain's CDR3 is CASSSGTAVYEQYF.

The chain uses TRBV24-1 and TRBJ2-1. The CDR3 spans 13 residues. Germline CDR1 and CDR2: KGHDR and SFDVKD. CDR3 amino acids: CATSEPYSNEQFF.

V gene TRBV12-3 or TRBV12-4 combines with J gene TRBJ2-1; the D gene TCRdb calls, TRBD1, cannot be checked with no DNA. The CDR3 is made up of 15 amino acids. CDR3 sequence reads: CASSLRDRVSNEQFF.

The J gene is TRBJ2-1, the V gene TRBV29-1; the TRBD2 assignment by TCRdb is unverifiable without DNA. CDR1 is SQVTM and CDR2 is ANQGSEA in the germline V gene. This CDR3 comprises 17 residues. CDR3 residues: CSMTGTSGGGSYNEQFF.

This rearrangement joins TRBV6-6 to TRBJ2-1; TCRdb's D call, TRBD2, is unchecked because there is no DNA. CDR1 and CDR2 (germline): MNHNY, SVGAGI (reference sequence). This CDR3 is built from 11 residues. The CDR3 reads CASSTAGEQFF.

The gene calls are TRBV29-1 and TRBJ2-7. Per the germline V gene, CDR1 is SQVTM and CDR2 is ANQGSEA. The CDR3 contains 12 residues. The CDR3 reads CSVGQSSYEQYF.

This chain links TRBV20-1 with TRBJ2-1; TCRdb returns TRBD2, unconfirmable since there is no DNA. The CDR3 spans 15 residues. Germline assignment: CDR1 DFQATT and CDR2 SNEGSKA (reference sequence). CDR3 in amino acids: CSARGGGGSYNEQFF.

V usage is TRBV6-5 and J usage is TRBJ2-7; TCRdb picks TRBD2, but there is no DNA to check that call. In germline, CDR1 is MNHEY, CDR2 SVGAGI. The CDR3 length is 18 residues. The CDR3 here is CASSYSIGGEGLNYEQYF.

The chain couples TRBV4-1 to TRBJ1-2. The CDR3 has 16 residues. Per the germline V gene, CDR1 is MGHRA and CDR2 is YSYEKL. The CDR3 sequence: CASSQPLSPTHYGYTF.

The chain employs TRBV5-6 and TRBJ2-1; TCRdb gives TRBD2 as the D gene, but with no DNA this cannot be confirmed. CDR3 length: 16 amino acids. Germline V gene lookup returns CDR1 SGHDT and CDR2 YYEEEE. The CDR3 sequence is CASSWGNSGGRAEQFF.